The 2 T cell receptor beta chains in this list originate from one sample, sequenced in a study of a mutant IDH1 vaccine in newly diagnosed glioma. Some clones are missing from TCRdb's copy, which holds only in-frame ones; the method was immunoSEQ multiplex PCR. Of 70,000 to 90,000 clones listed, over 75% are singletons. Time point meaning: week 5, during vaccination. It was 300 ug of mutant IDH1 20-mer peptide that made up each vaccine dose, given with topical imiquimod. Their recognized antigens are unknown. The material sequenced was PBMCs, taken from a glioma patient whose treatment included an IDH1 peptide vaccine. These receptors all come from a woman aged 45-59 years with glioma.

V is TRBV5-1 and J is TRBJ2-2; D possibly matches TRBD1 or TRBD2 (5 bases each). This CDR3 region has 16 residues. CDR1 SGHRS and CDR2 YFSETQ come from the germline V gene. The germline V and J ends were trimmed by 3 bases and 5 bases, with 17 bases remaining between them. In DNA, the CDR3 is TGCGCCAGCAGCTCCCCCGCCGGGACGTTAACCGGGGAGCTGTTTTTT. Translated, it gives CASSSPAGTLTGELFF. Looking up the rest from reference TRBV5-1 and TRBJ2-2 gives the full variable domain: KAGVTQTPRYLIKTRGQQVTLSCSPISGHRSVSWYQQTPGQGLQFLFEYFSETQRNKGNFPGRFSGRQFSNSRSEMNVSTLELGDSALYLCASSSPAGTLTGELFFGEGSRLTVL.

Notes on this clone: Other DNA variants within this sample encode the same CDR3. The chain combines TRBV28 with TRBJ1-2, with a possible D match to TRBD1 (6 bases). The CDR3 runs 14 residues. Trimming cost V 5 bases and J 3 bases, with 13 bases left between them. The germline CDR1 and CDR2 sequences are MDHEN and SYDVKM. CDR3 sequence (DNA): TGTGCCAGCAGTAGCCTAGGGGGACACTATGGCTACACCTTC. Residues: CASSSLGGHYGYTF.